This T cell receptor (beta chain) was obtained from a study of early T cells in non-severe SARS-CoV-2 infection. This clonotype was found many times. Individually, cDNA molecules had unique molecular identifiers attached to them. Each CDR3 protein is one row after TCRdb ran MiXCR on the 5' RACE reads. The repertoire holds 69,000 or so distinct CDR3 sequences, around 4.2% seen once, with about 3.6% in the top ten. The CDR3 loop spans 12 amino acids. Unmatched junction bases numbered 5, after V lost 7 bases and J lost 9 bases. The gene calls are TRBV12-3 or TRBV12-4 and TRBJ2-1; TRBD1 aligns across 8 bases. The sample in question was whole blood, obtained at baseline. The sequence derives from an adult who was a healthcare worker with PCR-confirmed SARS-CoV-2 infection or an uninfected control (not recorded which). The donor label of this sample is uncertain. CDR3 sequence: CASTPGGSEQFF. The CDR3 nucleotides are TGTGCCAGCACCCCAGGGGGCAGTGAGCAGTTCTTC.